The entry below describes one TCR beta chain. Many counts were recorded for this clonotype. What antigen it recognizes has not been identified. Base qualities are missing; no much larger clone stands one base away. The data were obtained in a study of regulatory T cells in long-lasting Graves disease (dated by TCRdb to about 2021). The study in broad terms: Persistent Graves' disease was defined as persistently positive TSH receptor autoantibodies together with antithyroid drug treatment for over 5 years. Patients with persistent Graves' disease were compared with patients with newly diagnosed Graves' disease using TCR sequencing and RNA sequencing of peripheral blood. The study took place in China and was registered as a clinical trial. A total of around 35 samples underwent TCR sequencing, from around 13 patients with persistent Graves' disease and 20 patients with newly diagnosed Graves' disease. In the clinical cohort, patients with persistent Graves' disease had used antithyroid drugs for an average of approximately eleven years. The paper as a whole reports these results and caveats: Sequencing and analysis were restricted to the TCR beta chain. Persistent patients shared more public clonotypes among themselves (2,741) than newly diagnosed patients did (approximately 970). As a limitation, the authors acknowledged that the small sample size may reduce accuracy. Because the primary lesion, thyroid tissue, could not be accessed, the study looked at peripheral blood alone. TRBV28, TRBJ1-2 and TRBJ2-5 were preferentially used in persistent disease, while TRBV20-1 and TRBJ2-1 were favored in newly diagnosed disease. Persistent Graves' disease patients showed lower TCR Shannon entropy and fewer highly expanded clones than newly diagnosed patients, suggesting clonal expansion.

The CDR3 measures 14 amino acids from cysteine to phenylalanine. The DNA shown is the 42-base CDR3, in frame from base 1. V was cut back by 3 bases and J by 7 bases, leaving a gap of 13 bases between them. Libraries came from multiplex PCR. Sequencer: Illumina HiSeq 4000. To build TCR beta libraries, CDR3 regions were amplified by Arm-PCR using iRepertoire HTBI primers. Before sequencing, the PCR products underwent gel purification. The paper's data handling went like this. Gene usage analysis of CDR3 amino acid clonotypes relied on the approximately 68 TRBV and 15 or so TRBJ segments identified across samples. COPE and FqMerger were used to merge filtered high-quality paired reads into contigs. BLAST was used to align contigs to the IMGT TRBV, TRBD and TRBJ reference genes, and CDR3 was defined following IMGT. Any clonotype with a frequency above 0.1% was classified as a highly expanded clone. Repertoire diversity was measured by Shannon entropy, and V-J evenness by the Gini coefficient. A clonotype found in more than one individual was treated as public. The public reads were reanalyzed by TCRdb: fastp trimming at Q25, MiXCR alignment, in-frame beta chains only. For every CDR3 protein sequence, its rows merge into one entry that carries the most common genes and DNA. TCRdb, rather than the study authors, made the V and J calls. The sample profile shows over 650,000 distinct CDR3 sequences; around 30% of them were found once. Jointly, the top ten make up around 42% of the sample.

Sample time point, as interpreted from the label and publication: persistent/refractory GD, antithyroid drugs over 5 years with positive TRAb. For both TCR sequencing and RNA sequencing, RNA was extracted from PBMCs using TRIzol. Graves' disease was diagnosed according to American Thyroid Association guidelines. Recruitment of patients was carried out at an endocrinology department in Xi'an, China. Each patient gave around 9 milliliters of peripheral blood, collected in an EDTA anticoagulant tube. PBMCs were isolated by Ficoll Paque Plus density gradient separation without further T cell sorting. RNA quality was checked with an Agilent 2100 Bioanalyzer and agarose gel, and concentration with a NanoDrop 2000.

The sample was peripheral blood mononuclear cells (PBMCs), taken when the disease was refractory, from a patient treated with antithyroid drugs. The receptor comes from a female donor with Graves disease. Here the chain combines TRBV12-3 or TRBV12-4 and TRBJ1-5; the best D guess is TRBD1, with 5 bases matching. CDR3 loop: CASSFSGRKQPQHF. The DNA is TGTGCCAGCAGTTTCTCAGGGAGGAAACAGCCCCAGCATTTT.